The 21 T cell receptor beta chains listed next were all sequenced from one sample in a study of identical twins. TCRdb re-called the 5' RACE reads with MiXCR, one entry per CDR3 protein. The sample carries 500,000 to 600,000 distinct CDR3 sequences, around 20% recorded once. These data were likewise used in another study, on T cells expressing NK-cell markers.

The sample taken for sequencing was CD4+ T cells sorted from blood. The source of these receptors is a woman between 18 and 30 years old in good health.

The J gene is TRBJ1-6, the V gene TRBV5-1; D ambiguous. Germline V gene data show CDR1 as SGHRS and CDR2 as YFSETQ. The CDR3 contains 13 residues. The V gene lost 4 bases and the J gene lost 10 bases, with 12 bases spanning the gap. CDR3 bases: TGCGCCAGCAGCCGGGAGGGAACCTCACCCCTCCACTTT. It codes for CASSREGTSPLHF.

This clonotype was seen more than once but under ten times. V usage is TRBV29-1 and J usage is TRBJ2-1; 8 bases match TRBD2. Germline lookup yields CDR1 SQVTM and CDR2 ANQGSEA. The V segment lost 4 bases and the J segment 7 bases; nucleotides outside the gene matches: 15. This CDR3 contains 16 residues. The chain's CDR3 is CSVGPPTGGVGNEQFF. CDR3 coding DNA: TGCAGCGTTGGTCCCCCAACCGGGGGGGTTGGGAATGAGCAGTTCTTC.

This clonotype was seen more than once but under ten times. The junction differs from germline at one of its ends, possibly a read error. CDR3 sequence (DNA): TGCTGTGCTAGAGATAGTAGCGGGGGGTACCAAGAGACCCAGTACTTC. Amino acid sequence: CCARDSSGGYQETQYF. The chain is built from TRBV20-1 and TRBJ2-5; 10 positions agree with TRBD2. The CDR3 has 16 residues. Germline assignment: CDR1 DFQATT and CDR2 SNEGSKA (reference sequence).

This clonotype has at least ten counts. The chain has TRBV9 and TRBJ2-2; 7 bases agree with TRBD1. This CDR3 comprises 17 residues. The ends lost 0 bases at V and 4 bases at J; junction bases unmatched: 9. Germline CDR1 SGDLS, CDR2 YYNGEE. Here the CDR3 DNA reads TGTGCCAGCAGCGTAGCTAGGGACAGTCTTCTCACCGGGGAGCTGTTTTTT. It translates to CASSVARDSLLTGELFF.

This clonotype was seen a few times. For the CDR3, the DNA is TGCGCCAGCAGCCAACTTCCCACTAGAGGGGGAGAGACCCAGTACTTC. Protein sequence: CASSQLPTRGGETQYF. V usage is TRBV4-3 and J usage is TRBJ2-5, with D possibly TRBD1 on 6 matching bases. Per germline, CDR1 LGHNA and CDR2 YSLEER. The CDR3 loop spans 16 amino acids. Trimming removed 2 bases at V and 4 bases at J, with 17 bases between.

The chain links TRBV15 to TRBJ2-3, with a weak D call TRBD1 (5 bases). CDR1 and CDR2 from the germline V gene are LNHNV and YYDKDF (reference sequence). The length of the CDR3 is 24 residues. Trimming took off 0 bases at V and 0 bases at J, with 34 bases between the two ends. CDR3 residues: CATSRDHSIARWGGRPTSTDTQYF. In DNA form, the CDR3 reads TGTGCCACCAGCAGAGATCACTCCATCGCACGGTGGGGCGGAAGACCAACTAGCACAGATACGCAGTATTTT.

Only a few counts were recorded for this clonotype. The chain is built from TRBV20-1 and TRBJ2-3; TRBD2 agrees at 10 bases. Trimming removed 4 bases from V and 6 bases from J; junction bases left unmatched: 10. CDR1 and CDR2 from the germline V gene are DFQATT and SNEGSKA (reference sequence). The CDR3 length is 15 residues. CDR3 DNA sequence: TGCAGTGCTAATCTAGCGGGAGCGGGGTTGGATACGCAGTATTTT. Encoded protein: CSANLAGAGLDTQYF.

This CDR3 is CASSLDGGGARDTQYF. In DNA, the CDR3 is TGTGCCAGCAGCTTAGATGGCGGGGGGGCCAGAGATACGCAGTATTTT. This chain uses TRBV7-9 with TRBJ2-3; 9 nucleotides match TRBD2. V was clipped by 1 base and J by 5 bases; unmatched bases: 7. This CDR3 is built from 16 residues. Germline V CDR1 and CDR2: SEHNR, FQNEAQ (reference sequence). The complete variable domain, with remaining parts taken from reference TRBV7-9 and TRBJ2-3, reads DTGVSQNPRHKITKRGQNVTFRCDPISEHNRLYWYRQTLGQGPEFLTYFQNEAQLEKSRLLSDRFSAERPKGSFSTLEIQRTEQGDSAMYLCASSLDGGGARDTQYFGPGTRLTVL.

Only a few counts were recorded for this clonotype. This sequence joins TRBV7-7 and TRBJ2-7, with 7 bases matching TRBD1. CDR1 and CDR2 (germline): SSHAT, FNYEAQ (reference sequence). The CDR3 loop spans 13 amino acids. Losses at the gene ends were 6 bases for V and 5 bases for J; bases not matched to a gene: 7. This chain's CDR3 is CASSPHRGDEQYF. CDR3 bases: TGTGCCAGCAGTCCCCACAGGGGCGACGAGCAGTACTTC.

The genes are TRBV10-3 and TRBJ2-6; 7 bases align to TRBD1. CDR1 is ENHRY and CDR2 is SYGVKD in the germline V gene. The V and J ends lost 5 bases and 3 bases, in that order; junction bases with no gene match: 10. The CDR3 contains 17 residues. CDR3 sequence reads: CAISRDSPGGGANVLTF. CDR3 coding DNA: TGTGCCATCAGTAGGGACAGCCCCGGAGGTGGGGCCAACGTCCTGACTTTC.

The rearrangement links TRBV20-1 to TRBJ1-1; D not certain. The CDR3 totals 14 residues. Germline assignment: CDR1 DFQATT and CDR2 SNEGSKA (reference sequence). The V gene lost 0 bases and the J gene lost 4 bases, with 12 bases spanning the gap. CDR3: CSARDRRAGTEAFF. The CDR3 DNA follows: TGCAGTGCTAGAGATAGGAGGGCTGGCACTGAAGCTTTCTTT.

In this sample, this clonotype turned up many times. This rearrangement joins TRBV4-2 to TRBJ2-1; D gene uncertain. Trimming pared 3 bases from V and 4 bases from J, leaving 16 bases between. Per germline, CDR1 LGHNA and CDR2 YNFKEQ. This CDR3 has 16 residues. CDR3 in amino acids: CASSQILRLDYNEQFF. The CDR3 DNA sequence: TGTGCCAGCAGCCAGATACTTAGACTGGATTACAATGAGCAGTTCTTC.

A few counts support this clonotype. The chain has TRBV20-1 and TRBJ1-1; maybe TRBD1 (6 bases). The CDR3 is made up of 14 amino acids. The V gene's germline CDR1 is DFQATT and CDR2 SNEGSKA (reference sequence). Trimming took off 4 bases at V and 1 base at J, with 13 bases between the two ends. The CDR3 sequence is CSAKKGTTNTEAFF. The DNA of the CDR3 is TGCAGTGCTAAGAAAGGGACAACGAACACTGAAGCTTTCTTT.

This chain joins TRBV12-3 or TRBV12-4 and TRBJ2-5; D is perhaps TRBD2 (5 bases). The CDR3 sequence is 12 residues long. Trimming left V 2 bases short and J 7 bases short, with 8 bases between. This CDR3 reads CASSLREATQYF. Here the CDR3 DNA reads TGTGCCAGCAGTTTACGGGAAGCGACCCAGTACTTC.

The gene calls are TRBV11-2 and TRBJ2-1; TRBD2 matches at 16 bases. The CDR3 spans 17 residues. Germline trimming cut 5 bases from V and 10 bases from J; bases unmatched to any gene: 11. Germline V lookup: CDR1 SGHAT, CDR2 FQNNGV. The CDR3, as DNA: TGTGCCAGCAGCCGTCCCGGGACTAGCGGGAGGGCCAGAGAGCAGTTCTTC. Translation: CASSRPGTSGRAREQFF.

This clonotype has a handful of counts. The chain couples TRBV4-2 to TRBJ2-7; the D gene is possibly TRBD2 (6 bases). Germline V lookup: CDR1 LGHNA, CDR2 YNFKEQ. The CDR3 contains 15 residues. The V end lost 3 bases, the J end lost 2 bases, and 14 bases lay between the germline ends. The CDR3 loop is CASSQPGPGAYEQYF. CDR3 sequence (DNA): TGTGCCAGCAGCCAGCCGGGACCGGGGGCCTACGAGCAGTACTTC.

This clonotype was counted between two and nine times. The J gene is TRBJ2-7, the V gene TRBV20-1; maybe TRBD1 (5 bases). Germline-derived CDR1 and CDR2 are DFQATT and SNEGSKA (reference sequence). CDR3 length: 13 amino acids. Trimming took 3 bases from V and 6 from J, leaving 15 bases between them. As DNA, the CDR3 is TGCAGTGCTAGGCGGACATTCCTCAGCGAGCAGTACTTC. Translation gives CSARRTFLSEQYF.

V gene TRBV15 combines with J gene TRBJ1-4, with 9 bases that match TRBD1. CDR1 is LNHNV, CDR2 YYDKDF, per germline (reference sequence). J gave up 5 bases and V 0 bases, and 4 bases lay outside the gene matches. This CDR3 comprises 16 residues. CDR3 in amino acids: CATSRESGTGNEKLFF. DNA for the CDR3: TGTGCCACCAGCAGAGAATCGGGGACAGGGAATGAAAAACTGTTTTTT.

This sequence joins TRBV20-1 and TRBJ1-5, with D unclear. This CDR3 has 16 amino acids. Germline V gene lookup returns CDR1 DFQATT and CDR2 SNEGSKA (reference sequence). Trimming left V 3 bases short and J 0 bases short, with 15 bases between. The CDR3 region is CSASTSGIPSNQPQHF. DNA for the CDR3: TGCAGTGCTAGTACAAGCGGGATACCTAGCAATCAGCCCCAGCATTTT.

This clonotype turned up a few times. V and J are TRBV29-1 and TRBJ2-2; TRBD1 agrees at 8 bases. The ends lost 7 bases at V and 2 bases at J; junction bases unmatched: 6. Germline CDR1 and CDR2: SQVTM and ANQGSEA. This CDR3 contains 14 residues. As DNA, the CDR3 is TGCAGCGCTCTAGGGACAGGCAACACCGGGGAGCTGTTTTTT. It specifies CSALGTGNTGELFF.

The genes are TRBV5-4 and TRBJ1-1; 7 positions match TRBD1. CDR1 is SGHNT, CDR2 YYREEE, per germline (reference sequence). This CDR3 is 19 amino acids long. V lost 1 base and J lost 0; bases outside the gene matches: 15. The CDR3 spells CASSLSRQGVWGVNTEAFF. CDR3 nucleotide sequence: TGTGCCAGCAGCTTGAGCCGACAGGGAGTATGGGGGGTGAACACTGAAGCTTTCTTT.